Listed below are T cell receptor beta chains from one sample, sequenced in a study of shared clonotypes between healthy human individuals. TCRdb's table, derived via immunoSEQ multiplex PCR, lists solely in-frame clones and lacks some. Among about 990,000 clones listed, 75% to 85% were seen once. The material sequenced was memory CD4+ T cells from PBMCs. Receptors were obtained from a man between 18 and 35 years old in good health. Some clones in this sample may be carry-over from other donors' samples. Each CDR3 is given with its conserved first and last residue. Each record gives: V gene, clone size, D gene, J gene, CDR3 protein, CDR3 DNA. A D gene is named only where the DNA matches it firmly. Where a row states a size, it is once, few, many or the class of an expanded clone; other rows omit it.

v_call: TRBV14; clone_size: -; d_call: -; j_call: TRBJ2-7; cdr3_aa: CASSQRQGARKGEQYF; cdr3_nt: TGTGCCAGCAGCCAACGTCAGGGAGCTAGAAAGGGCGAGCAGTACTTC
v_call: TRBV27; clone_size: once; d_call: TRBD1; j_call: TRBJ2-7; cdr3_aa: CASSFYGTGFEQYF; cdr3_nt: TGTGCCAGCAGTTTTTACGGGACAGGGTTCGAGCAGTACTTC
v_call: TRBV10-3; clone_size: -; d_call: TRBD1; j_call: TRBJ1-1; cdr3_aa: CAISEIRGRAEAFF; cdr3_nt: TGTGCCATCAGTGAGATCAGGGGGCGGGCTGAAGCTTTCTTT
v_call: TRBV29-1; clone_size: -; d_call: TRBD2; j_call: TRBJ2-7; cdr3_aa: CSAGGQGYEQYF; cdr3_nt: TGCAGCGCGGGGGGGCAGGGATACGAGCAGTACTTC
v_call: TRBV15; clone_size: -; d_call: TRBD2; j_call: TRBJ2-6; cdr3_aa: CATSPARGVATDSGANVLTF; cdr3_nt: TGTGCCACCAGTCCCGCCCGGGGGGTAGCGACAGACTCTGGGGCCAACGTCCTGACTTTC
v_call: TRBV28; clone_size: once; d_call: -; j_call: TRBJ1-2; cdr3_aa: CASSLPGPSNYGYTF; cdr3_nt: TGTGCCAGCAGTCTCCCAGGCCCCTCTAACTATGGCTACACCTTC
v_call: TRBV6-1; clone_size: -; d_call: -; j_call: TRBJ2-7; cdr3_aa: CASSESVVEQYF; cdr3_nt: TGTGCCAGCAGTGAATCGGTCGTCGAGCAGTACTTC
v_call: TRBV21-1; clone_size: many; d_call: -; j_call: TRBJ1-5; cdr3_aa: CASRNLRLRVGQPQHF; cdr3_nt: TGTGCCAGCAGAAATCTCCGACTCAGAGTTGGTCAGCCCCAGCATTTT
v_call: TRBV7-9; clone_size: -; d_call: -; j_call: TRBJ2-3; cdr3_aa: CASSPPATDTQYF; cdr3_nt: TGTGCCAGCAGCCCCCCCGCCACAGATACGCAGTATTTT
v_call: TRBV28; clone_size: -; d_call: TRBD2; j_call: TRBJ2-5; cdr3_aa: CASGTGGRETQYF; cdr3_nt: TGTGCCAGCGGGACGGGGGGTCGGGAGACCCAGTACTTC
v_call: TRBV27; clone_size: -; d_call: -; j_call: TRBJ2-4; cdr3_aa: CASSSAQWGIQYF; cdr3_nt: TGTGCCAGCAGTTCCGCGCAATGGGGCATTCAGTACTTC
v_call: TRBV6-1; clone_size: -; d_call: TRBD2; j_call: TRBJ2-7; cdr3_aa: CASTLERGGSYEQYF; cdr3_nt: TGTGCCAGCACCCTTGAGCGGGGGGGGTCCTACGAGCAGTACTTC
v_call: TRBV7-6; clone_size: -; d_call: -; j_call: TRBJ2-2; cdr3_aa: CASSLVGFSRELFF; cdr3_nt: TGTGCCAGCAGCTTAGTGGGTTTTTCCCGGGAGCTGTTTTTT
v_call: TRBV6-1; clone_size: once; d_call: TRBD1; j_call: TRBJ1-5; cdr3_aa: CASSARLGTGTAQPQHF; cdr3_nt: TGTGCCAGCAGTGCTAGGCTCGGGACAGGTACCGCTCAGCCCCAGCATTTT
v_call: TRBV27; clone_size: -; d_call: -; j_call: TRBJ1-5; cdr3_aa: CASSSRIGHNQPQHF; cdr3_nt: TGTGCCAGCAGTTCCCGTATTGGCCACAATCAGCCCCAGCATTTT
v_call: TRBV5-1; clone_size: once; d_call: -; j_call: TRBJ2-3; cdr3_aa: CASSRGADTQYF; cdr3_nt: TGCGCCAGCAGCAGAGGAGCAGATACGCAGTATTTT
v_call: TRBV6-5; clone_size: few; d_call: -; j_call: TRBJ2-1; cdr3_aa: CASSYSFLGRDNEQFF; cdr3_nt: TGTGCCAGCAGTTACTCGTTCCTCGGACGTGACAATGAGCAGTTCTTC
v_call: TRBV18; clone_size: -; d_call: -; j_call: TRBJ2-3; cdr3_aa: CASSPRSSTDTQYF; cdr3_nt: TGTGCCAGCTCACCGAGGAGTTCCACAGATACGCAGTATTTT